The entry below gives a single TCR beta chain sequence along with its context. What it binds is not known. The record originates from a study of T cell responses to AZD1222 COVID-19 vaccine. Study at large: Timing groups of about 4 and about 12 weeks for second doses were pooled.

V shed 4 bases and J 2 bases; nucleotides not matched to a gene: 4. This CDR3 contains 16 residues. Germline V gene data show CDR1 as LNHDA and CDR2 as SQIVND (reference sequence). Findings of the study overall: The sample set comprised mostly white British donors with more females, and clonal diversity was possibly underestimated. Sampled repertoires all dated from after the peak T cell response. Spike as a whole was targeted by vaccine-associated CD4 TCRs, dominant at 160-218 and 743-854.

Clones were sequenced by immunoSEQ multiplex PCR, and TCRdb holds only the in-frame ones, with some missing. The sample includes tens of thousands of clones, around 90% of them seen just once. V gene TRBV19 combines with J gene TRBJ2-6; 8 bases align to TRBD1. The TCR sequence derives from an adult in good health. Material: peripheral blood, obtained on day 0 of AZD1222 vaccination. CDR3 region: CASSSGQGAGANVLTF. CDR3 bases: TGTGCCAGTAGTAGTGGACAGGGCGCTGGGGCCAACGTCCTGACTTTC.